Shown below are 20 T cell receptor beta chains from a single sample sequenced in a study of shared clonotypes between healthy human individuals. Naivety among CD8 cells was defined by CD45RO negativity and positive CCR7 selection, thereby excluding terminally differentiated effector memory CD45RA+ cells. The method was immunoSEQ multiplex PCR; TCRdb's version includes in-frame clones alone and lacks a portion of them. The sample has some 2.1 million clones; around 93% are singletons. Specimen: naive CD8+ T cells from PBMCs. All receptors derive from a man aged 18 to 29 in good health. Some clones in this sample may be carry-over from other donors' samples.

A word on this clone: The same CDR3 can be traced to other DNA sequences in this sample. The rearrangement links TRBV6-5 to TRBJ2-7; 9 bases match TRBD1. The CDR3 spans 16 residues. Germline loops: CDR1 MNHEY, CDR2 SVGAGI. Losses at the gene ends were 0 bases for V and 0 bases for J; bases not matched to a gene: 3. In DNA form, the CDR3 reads TGTGCCAGCAGTTACTCGACAGGGGGGGTCTCCTACGAGCAGTACTTC. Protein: CASSYSTGGVSYEQYF.

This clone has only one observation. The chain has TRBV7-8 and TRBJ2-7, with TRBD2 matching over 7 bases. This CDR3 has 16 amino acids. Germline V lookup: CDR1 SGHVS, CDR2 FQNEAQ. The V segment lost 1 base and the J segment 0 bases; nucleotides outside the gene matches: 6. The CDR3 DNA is TGTGCCAGCAGCTTAGTTAGCGGGCCGGACTCCTACGAGCAGTACTTC. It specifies CASSLVSGPDSYEQYF.

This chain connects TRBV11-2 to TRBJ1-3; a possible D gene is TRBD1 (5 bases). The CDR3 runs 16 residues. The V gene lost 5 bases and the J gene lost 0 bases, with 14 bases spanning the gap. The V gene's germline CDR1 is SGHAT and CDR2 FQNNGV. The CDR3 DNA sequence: TGTGCCAGCAGCCCCTGGGACGGCGGCTCTGGAAACACCATATATTTT. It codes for CASSPWDGGSGNTIYF.

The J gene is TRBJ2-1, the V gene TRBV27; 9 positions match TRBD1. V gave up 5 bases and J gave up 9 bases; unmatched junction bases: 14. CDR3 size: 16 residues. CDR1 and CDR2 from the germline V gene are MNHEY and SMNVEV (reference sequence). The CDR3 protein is CASSTLTLQGASEQFF. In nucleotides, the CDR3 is TGTGCCAGCAGTACCCTCACCCTACAGGGGGCGAGTGAGCAGTTCTTC.

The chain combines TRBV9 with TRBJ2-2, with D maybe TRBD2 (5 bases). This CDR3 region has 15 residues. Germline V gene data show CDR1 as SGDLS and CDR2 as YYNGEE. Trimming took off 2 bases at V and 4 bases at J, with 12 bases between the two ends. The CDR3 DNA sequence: TGTGCCAGCAGCGTCGGACGGGGAGTCACCGGGGAGCTGTTTTTT. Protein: CASSVGRGVTGELFF.

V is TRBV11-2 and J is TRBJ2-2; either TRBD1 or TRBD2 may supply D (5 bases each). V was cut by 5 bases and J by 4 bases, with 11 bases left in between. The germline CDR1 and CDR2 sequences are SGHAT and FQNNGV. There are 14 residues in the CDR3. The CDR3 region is CASSQHGGTGELFF. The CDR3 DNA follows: TGTGCCAGCAGCCAGCATGGGGGCACCGGGGAGCTGTTTTTT. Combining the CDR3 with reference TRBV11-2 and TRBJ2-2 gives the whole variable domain EAGVAQSPRYKIIEKRQSVAFWCNPISGHATLYWYQQILGQGPKLLIQFQNNGVVDDSQLPKDRFSAERLKGVDSTLKIQPAKLEDSAVYLCASSQHGGTGELFFGEGSRLTVL.

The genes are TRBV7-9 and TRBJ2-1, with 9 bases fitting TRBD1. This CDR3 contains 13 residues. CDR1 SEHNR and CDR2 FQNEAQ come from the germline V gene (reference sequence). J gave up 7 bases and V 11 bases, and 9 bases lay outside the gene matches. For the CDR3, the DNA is TGTGCCGGGGGGACAGGGCTTACAAATGAGCAGTTCTTC. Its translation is CAGGTGLTNEQFF.

The CDR3 region is CASRSRGTGAYEQYF. CDR3 coding DNA: TGTGCCAGTAGAAGTCGGGGGACAGGGGCCTACGAGCAGTACTTC. V and J are TRBV19 and TRBJ2-7; 10 bases line up with TRBD1. The CDR3 has 15 amino acids. CDR1 is LNHDA and CDR2 is SQIVND in the germline V gene (reference sequence). J gave up 2 bases and V 6 bases, and 7 bases lay outside the gene matches.

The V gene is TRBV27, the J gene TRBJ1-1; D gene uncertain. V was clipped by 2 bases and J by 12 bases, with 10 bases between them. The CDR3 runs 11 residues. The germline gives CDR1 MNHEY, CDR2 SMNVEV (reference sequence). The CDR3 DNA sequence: TGTGCCAGCAGTTTAGGCCTGCTGACTTTCTTT. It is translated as CASSLGLLTFF.

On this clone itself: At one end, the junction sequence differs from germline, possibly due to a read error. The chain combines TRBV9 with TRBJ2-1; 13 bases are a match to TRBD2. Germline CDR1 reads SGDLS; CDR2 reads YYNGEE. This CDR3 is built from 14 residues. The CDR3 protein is CASSGGGTSGIMVF. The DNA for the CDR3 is TGTGCCAGCAGCGGAGGAGGGACTAGCGGGATTATGGTCTTC. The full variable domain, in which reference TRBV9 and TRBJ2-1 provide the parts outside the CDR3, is DSGVTQTPKHLITATGQRVTLRCSPRSGDLSVYWYQQSLDQGLQFLIQYYNGEERAKGNILERFSAQQFPDLHSELNLSSLELGDSALYFCASSGGGTSGIMVFGPGTRLTVL.

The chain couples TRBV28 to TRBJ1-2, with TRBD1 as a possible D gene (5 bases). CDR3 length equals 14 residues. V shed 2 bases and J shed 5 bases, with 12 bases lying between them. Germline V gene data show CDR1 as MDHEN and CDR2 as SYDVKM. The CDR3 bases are TGTGCCAGCAGTTTAAGGGTACGGGGGTATGGCTACACCTTC. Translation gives CASSLRVRGYGYTF.

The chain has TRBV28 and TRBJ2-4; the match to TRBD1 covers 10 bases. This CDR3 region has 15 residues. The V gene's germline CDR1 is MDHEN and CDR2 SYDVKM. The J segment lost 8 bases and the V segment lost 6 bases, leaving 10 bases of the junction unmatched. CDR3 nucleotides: TGTGCCAGCAGCGATCGGGACAGGGGTAGTCACATTCAGTACTTC. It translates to CASSDRDRGSHIQYF.

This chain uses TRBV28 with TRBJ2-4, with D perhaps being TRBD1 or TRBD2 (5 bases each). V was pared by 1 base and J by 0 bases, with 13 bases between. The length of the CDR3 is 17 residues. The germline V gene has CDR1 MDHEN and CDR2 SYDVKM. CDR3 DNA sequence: TGTGCCAGCAGTTTATTTTTTGGGACCAGAGCCAAAAACATTCAGTACTTC. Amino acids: CASSLFFGTRAKNIQYF.

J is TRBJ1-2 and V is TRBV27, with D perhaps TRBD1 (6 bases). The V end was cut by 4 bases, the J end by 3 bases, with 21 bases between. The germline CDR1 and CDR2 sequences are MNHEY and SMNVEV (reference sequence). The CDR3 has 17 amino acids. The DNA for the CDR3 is TGTGCCAGCAGTTCCTCCCCCCGGGCAGGGGCGGACTATGGCTACACCTTC. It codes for CASSSSPRAGADYGYTF.

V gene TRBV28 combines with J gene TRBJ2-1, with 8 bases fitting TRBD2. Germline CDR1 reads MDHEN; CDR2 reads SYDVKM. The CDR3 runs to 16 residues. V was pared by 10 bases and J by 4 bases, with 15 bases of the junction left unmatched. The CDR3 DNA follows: TGTGCCACTTTGCGGGGGCTAGCGGGCAATTACAATGAGCAGTTCTTC. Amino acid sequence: CATLRGLAGNYNEQFF.

CDR3 residues: CASSFFGPAANEKLFF. CDR3 nucleotide sequence: TGTGCCAGCAGTTTTTTCGGCCCAGCGGCTAATGAAAAACTGTTTTTT. The gene calls are TRBV28 and TRBJ1-4; unclear D gene. Trimming removed 3 bases from V and 3 bases from J, with 14 bases in between. Looked up from germline, CDR1 is MDHEN and CDR2 is SYDVKM. This CDR3 spans 16 amino acids. Complete variable domain (other parts from reference TRBV28 and TRBJ1-4): DVKVTQSSRYLVKRTGEKVFLECVQDMDHENMFWYRQDPGLGLRLIYFSYDVKMKEKGDIPEGYSVSREKKERFSLILESASTNQTSMYLCASSFFGPAANEKLFFGSGTQLSVL.

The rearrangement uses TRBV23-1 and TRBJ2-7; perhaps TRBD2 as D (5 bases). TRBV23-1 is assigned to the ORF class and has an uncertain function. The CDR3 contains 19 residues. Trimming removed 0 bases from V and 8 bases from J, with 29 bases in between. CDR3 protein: CASSQSEEVRNYHTTKQYF. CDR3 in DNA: TGCGCCAGCAGTCAATCGGAGGAAGTAAGAAACTACCATACCACCAAGCAGTACTTC.

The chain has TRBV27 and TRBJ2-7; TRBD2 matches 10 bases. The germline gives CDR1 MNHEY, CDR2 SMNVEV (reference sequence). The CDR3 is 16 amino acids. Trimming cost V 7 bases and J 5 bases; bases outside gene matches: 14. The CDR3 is CASTTASGRARDEQYF. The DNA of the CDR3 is TGTGCCAGCACCACCGCGAGCGGGAGGGCCAGGGACGAGCAGTACTTC.

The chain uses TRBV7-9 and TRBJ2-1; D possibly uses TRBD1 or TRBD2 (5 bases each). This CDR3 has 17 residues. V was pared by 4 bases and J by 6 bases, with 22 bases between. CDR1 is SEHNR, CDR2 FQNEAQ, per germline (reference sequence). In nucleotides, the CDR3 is TGTGCCAGCAGCTCGTACCTGGGACGGTCGTCTAGCAATGAGCAGTTCTTC. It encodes CASSSYLGRSSSNEQFF.

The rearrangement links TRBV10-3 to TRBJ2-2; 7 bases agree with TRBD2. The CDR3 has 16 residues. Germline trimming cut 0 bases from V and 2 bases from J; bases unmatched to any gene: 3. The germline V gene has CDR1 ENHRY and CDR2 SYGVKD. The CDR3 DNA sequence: TGTGCCATCAGTGAGTCGGGAGGGGCTAACACCGGGGAGCTGTTTTTT. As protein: CAISESGGANTGELFF.